These 25 T cell receptor beta chains originate from one sample sequenced in a study of technical replicates of blood from several donors. TCRdb keeps only in-frame clones here, not all; method: immunoSEQ multiplex PCR. The table shows about 82,000 clones, with roughly 93% occurring only once. Material for sequencing was T cells isolated from PBMCs. The source is a human donor in good health.

The rearrangement uses TRBV5-4 and TRBJ2-3, with 7 nucleotides matching TRBD1. The CDR3 length is 17 residues. Germline CDR1 and CDR2: SGHNT and YYREEE (reference sequence). V gave up 0 bases and J gave up 2 bases; unmatched junction bases: 9. Written as DNA, the CDR3 is TGTGCCAGCAGCTTGGGACAGGGAAAGGGGTTCACAGATACGCAGTATTTT. It yields the protein CASSLGQGKGFTDTQYF.

A few counts support this clone. V and J are TRBV2 and TRBJ1-5; D uncertain. The V and J ends lost 1 base and 0 bases respectively, with 4 bases between them. The length of the CDR3 is 14 residues. From germline, CDR1 is SNHLY and CDR2 FYNNEI. CDR3 sequence (DNA): TGTGCCAGCAGTGAAGAATATAGCAATCAGCCCCAGCATTTT. Amino acid sequence: CASSEEYSNQPQHF.

V usage is TRBV10-1 and J usage is TRBJ2-2; D unclear. The germline V gene has CDR1 WNHNN and CDR2 SYGVQD (reference sequence). The germline V and J ends were trimmed by 8 bases and 1 base, with 5 bases remaining between them. CDR3 length equals 12 residues. The CDR3: CASSRNTGELFF. The CDR3 coding sequence is TGCGCCAGCTCTCGGAACACCGGGGAGCTGTTTTTT.

This clone was recorded a few times. The chain links TRBV4-1 to TRBJ1-2, with a tentative D call TRBD1 (6 bases). The V end was cut by 0 bases, the J end by 7 bases, with 9 bases between. CDR1 and CDR2 from the germline V gene are MGHRA and YSYEKL. The CDR3 length is 13 residues. CDR3 bases: TGCGCCAGCAGCCAAGATAGGGGGTCTGGCTACACCTTC. Translation: CASSQDRGSGYTF.

The chain is built from TRBV11-2 and TRBJ1-1; D uncertain. The V and J ends lost 0 bases and 3 bases respectively, with 14 bases between them. The CDR3 length is 16 residues. Germline V gives CDR1 SGHAT, CDR2 FQNNGV. CDR3 nucleotide sequence: TGTGCCAGCAGCTTAGATCCGAGGGTAGGTTACACTGAAGCTTTCTTT. It translates to CASSLDPRVGYTEAFF.

The V gene is TRBV5-6, the J gene TRBJ2-7; 11 nucleotides match TRBD2. The ends lost 4 bases at V and 7 bases at J; junction bases unmatched: 7. The CDR3 has 14 amino acids. From germline, CDR1 is SGHDT and CDR2 YYEEEE. This CDR3 reads CASSAPGLAEEQYF. CDR3 nucleotide sequence: TGTGCCAGCAGCGCGCCGGGACTAGCGGAGGAGCAGTACTTC.

V gene TRBV7-8 combines with J gene TRBJ1-4; 7 bases fit TRBD1. The CDR3 extends over 14 amino acids. Trimming at V came to 4 bases and at J to 7 bases, leaving 6 bases not matched to a gene. In germline, CDR1 is SGHVS, CDR2 FQNEAQ. The CDR3 is CASSSDRVGEKLFF. DNA of the CDR3: TGTGCCAGCAGCTCAGACAGGGTTGGTGAAAAACTGTTTTTT.

This CDR3 reads CASSLNIKDEQYF. In nucleotides, the CDR3 is TGTGCCAGCAGCTTAAACATAAAAGACGAGCAGTACTTC. V and J are TRBV7-8 and TRBJ2-7; no firm D call. V lost 2 bases and J 5 bases, leaving 10 bases between the germline ends. Per the germline V gene, CDR1 is SGHVS and CDR2 is FQNEAQ. The CDR3 has 13 residues.

The rearrangement joins TRBV30 to TRBJ2-1; 7 nucleotides line up with TRBD2. CDR1 GTSNPN and CDR2 SVGIG come from the germline V gene (reference sequence). The CDR3 contains 14 residues. After removal of 5 bases from V and 1 base from J, the junction contained 5 bases not matched to a gene. This CDR3 is CAWWGGGSYNEQFF. The CDR3, as DNA: TGTGCCTGGTGGGGGGGAGGATCCTACAATGAGCAGTTCTTC.

The chain combines TRBV5-6 with TRBJ2-2; D not resolved. This CDR3 is 13 amino acids long. The germline gives CDR1 SGHDT, CDR2 YYEEEE. With 1 base removed from V and 6 bases from J, the gap between germline ends came to 7 bases. This CDR3 reads CASSLSSPGELFF. CDR3 DNA sequence: TGTGCCAGCAGCTTGTCCTCCCCCGGGGAGCTGTTTTTT.

The rearrangement joins TRBV6-1 to TRBJ1-5; no reliable D call. The CDR3 runs to 18 residues. V dropped 2 bases and J dropped 10 bases, with 27 bases sitting between them. The germline gives CDR1 MNHNS, CDR2 SASEGT. CDR3 amino acids: CASSELSLPGSGIEPQHF. The CDR3 region has the DNA TGTGCCAGCAGTGAACTGAGTCTACCGGGTTCGGGAATTGAACCCCAGCATTTT.

The V gene is TRBV5-4, the J gene TRBJ2-1, with TRBD1 matching 8 bases. The CDR3 runs 13 residues. The V gene's germline CDR1 is SGHNT and CDR2 YYREEE (reference sequence). The V gene end was trimmed by 0 bases and the J gene end by 10 bases; junction bases not matched to a gene: 3. The DNA of the CDR3 is TGTGCCAGCAGCTTGGGTCCAGGGGGCGAGCAGTTCTTC. This sequence encodes CASSLGPGGEQFF.

In nucleotides, the CDR3 is TGTGCCAGCAGTGAGAGACATTTTCCCGAGGGAGAGACCCAGTACTTC. This sequence encodes CASSERHFPEGETQYF. The J gene is TRBJ2-5, the V gene TRBV25-1, with a weak D call TRBD2 (5 bases). There are 16 residues in the CDR3. CDR1 is MGHDK and CDR2 is SYGVNS in the germline V gene. V shed 3 bases and J shed 4 bases, with 18 bases lying between them.

The rearrangement links TRBV7-2 to TRBJ1-2, with D uncertain. Germline lookup yields CDR1 SGHTA and CDR2 FQGNSA. V lost 5 bases to trimming and J lost 4 bases, with 17 bases between them. CDR3 length equals 15 residues. The CDR3 nucleotides are TGTGCCAGCAGCCCCCCGAATGGGCCTTTCTATGGCTACACCTTC. Translating it yields CASSPPNGPFYGYTF.

The gene calls are TRBV6-4 and TRBJ2-3; 8 bases match TRBD2. The CDR3 length is 15 residues. CDR1 is MRHNA and CDR2 is SNTAGT in the germline V gene. After removal of 4 bases from V and 5 bases from J, the junction contained 8 bases not matched to a gene. For the CDR3, the DNA is TGTGCCAGCAGTGTCAGCGGGAGCGGTGGAGATACGCAGTATTTT. Residues: CASSVSGSGGDTQYF.

This clone has just a few counts. The V call is TRBV25-1, the J call TRBJ1-4; D call uncertain. The CDR3 extends over 11 amino acids. Looked up from germline, CDR1 is MGHDK and CDR2 is SYGVNS. Trimming left V 3 bases short and J 11 bases short, with 7 bases between. This CDR3 reads CASSDEAKLFF. The CDR3, as DNA: TGTGCCAGCAGTGACGAAGCTAAACTGTTTTTT.

This chain connects TRBV6-6 to TRBJ2-7; D call uncertain. Germline CDR1 and CDR2: MNHNY and SVGAGI (reference sequence). This CDR3 has 13 residues. V dropped 0 bases and J dropped 3 bases, with 6 bases sitting between them. The CDR3 nucleotides are TGTGCCAGCAGTTACTCCCCCCTCTACGAGCAGTACTTC. This gives the protein CASSYSPLYEQYF.

This clone was observed once. The chain recombines TRBV2 with TRBJ1-5; no clear D. The germline V gene encodes CDR1 SNHLY and CDR2 FYNNEI. V shed 4 bases and J shed 0 bases, with 10 bases lying between them. This CDR3 comprises 15 residues. CDR3: CASSGQIDSNQPQHF. DNA for the CDR3: TGTGCCAGCAGTGGGCAGATTGATAGCAATCAGCCCCAGCATTTT.

This chain joins TRBV5-6 and TRBJ1-2, with TRBD1 identical over 7 bases. The CDR3 contains 13 residues. The V gene end was trimmed by 4 bases and the J gene end by 6 bases; junction bases not matched to a gene: 6. Germline V CDR1 and CDR2: SGHDT, YYEEEE. CDR3 DNA: TGTGCCAGCAGCGCGGGACAGAGGGATGGCTACACCTTC. It yields the protein CASSAGQRDGYTF.

The V gene is TRBV25-1, the J gene TRBJ2-5; 13 bases agree with TRBD2. This CDR3 has 16 amino acids. V shed 1 base, J shed 5 bases, and the junction held 4 bases outside the gene matches. Germline CDR1 and CDR2: MGHDK and SYGVNS. CDR3 DNA: TGTGCCAGCAGTGAATTTGGACTAGCGGGAGTGGAGACCCAGTACTTC. It encodes CASSEFGLAGVETQYF. Complete variable domain (other parts from reference TRBV25-1 and TRBJ2-5): EADIYQTPRYLVIGTGKKITLECSQTMGHDKMYWYQQDPGMELHLIHYSYGVNSTEKGDLSSESTVSRIRTEHFPLTLESARPSHTSQYLCASSEFGLAGVETQYFGPGTRLLVL.

V gene TRBV7-2 combines with J gene TRBJ1-1, with 7 positions matching TRBD1. V was pared by 4 bases and J by 4 bases, with 6 bases of the junction left unmatched. The CDR3 extends over 14 amino acids. Germline lookup yields CDR1 SGHTA and CDR2 FQGNSA. The chain's CDR3 is CASSSDREVTEAFF. The CDR3 DNA follows: TGTGCCAGCAGCTCCGACAGGGAGGTCACTGAAGCTTTCTTT.

This chain connects TRBV4-1 to TRBJ2-7; 11 bases are a match to TRBD2. Germline CDR1 is MGHRA and CDR2 is YSYEKL. This CDR3 region has 16 residues. V lost 4 bases, J lost 4 bases, and 9 bases stayed unmatched. CDR3 DNA sequence: TGCGCCAGCAGCCCCTGGGGACTAGCGGAGAATTACGAGCAGTACTTC. This encodes CASSPWGLAENYEQYF.

The chain is built from TRBV27 and TRBJ1-3, with D possibly being TRBD1 (5 bases). This CDR3 comprises 16 residues. The germline gives CDR1 MNHEY, CDR2 SMNVEV (reference sequence). V dropped 0 bases and J dropped 0 bases, with 9 bases sitting between them. The CDR3 coding sequence is TGTGCCAGCAGTTTATCGCCAGGGATCTCTGGAAACACCATATATTTT. It yields the protein CASSLSPGISGNTIYF.

The gene calls are TRBV6-5 and TRBJ2-7, with a possible D match to TRBD2 (6 bases). Germline loops: CDR1 MNHEY, CDR2 SVGAGI. V dropped 0 bases and J dropped 2 bases, with 14 bases sitting between them. CDR3 length equals 16 residues. The CDR3: CASSYSPSGLTYEQYF. The CDR3 DNA follows: TGTGCCAGCAGTTACTCCCCTTCGGGACTGACCTACGAGCAGTACTTC.

The V gene is TRBV7-2, the J gene TRBJ2-1; 8 positions agree with TRBD2. The CDR3 runs to 16 residues. The junction had 8 bases not matched to a gene; V was cut back by 1 base and J by 6 bases. Germline V CDR1 and CDR2: SGHTA, FQGNSA. CDR3 sequence reads: CASSLGWALAGNEQFF. Here the CDR3 DNA reads TGTGCCAGCAGCTTAGGCTGGGCTCTAGCGGGCAATGAGCAGTTCTTC.